This is a list of T cell receptor beta chains from one sample in a study of radiotherapy plus CTLA-4 blockade in lung cancer. Only in-frame clones appear in the TCRdb table, and some are missing; sequencing was by immunoSEQ multiplex PCR. The table lists tens of thousands of clones, roughly three quarters of them singletons. Source: peripheral blood, taken from a patient treated with radiotherapy plus ipilimumab. The receptors shown here come from a human donor with non-small cell lung cancer who had a complete response to radiotherapy plus ipilimumab. CDR3s include the opening cysteine and the closing phenylalanine or tryptophan. D genes are given only for firm matches. Expanded clones are given a class, and other clones once, few, many or no size at all.

once TRBJ1-5 TRBV4-2 NA CASSQDNSNQPQHF TGTGCCAGCAGCCAAGATAATAGCAATCAGCCCCAGCATTTT
NA TRBJ2-7 TRBV5-5 TRBD2 CASSYHGTSGGFPYEQYF TGTGCCAGCAGCTACCATGGGACTAGCGGGGGGTTCCCCTACGAGCAGTACTTC
NA TRBJ1-1 TRBV6-1 NA CASSEGSASQSTEAFF TGTGCCAGCAGTGAAGGGTCGGCCAGCCAATCCACTGAAGCTTTCTTT
once TRBJ2-2 TRBV28 NA CASTLSGPGAPELFF TGTGCCAGCACCCTATCGGGGCCGGGGGCCCCGGAGCTGTTTTTT
NA TRBJ1-4 TRBV4-3 NA CASSQSTPRANEKLFF TGCGCCAGCAGCCAGTCGACCCCCAGGGCTAATGAAAAACTGTTTTTT
few TRBJ1-4 TRBV7-9 TRBD1 CASSLVADRGGEKLFF TGTGCCAGCAGCTTAGTAGCCGACAGGGGAGGAGAAAAACTGTTTTTT
NA TRBJ2-6 TRBV4-1 NA CASSQVYSGANVLTF TGCGCCAGCAGCCAAGTTTACTCTGGGGCCAACGTCCTGACTTTC
NA TRBJ1-2 TRBV4-3 NA CASSPKRQTPVGYTF TGCGCCAGCAGTCCCAAGAGGCAGACCCCGGTGGGCTACACCTTC
NA TRBJ2-5 TRBV5-1 TRBD2 CASSLGGGRAETQYF TGCGCCAGCAGCTTGGGGGGCGGGAGAGCAGAGACCCAGTACTTC
NA TRBJ1-3 TRBV9 NA CASSQSGQSSGNTIYF TGTGCCAGCAGCCAATCGGGACAAAGCTCTGGAAACACCATATATTTT